These 3 T cell receptor beta chains originate from one sample sequenced in a study of blood T cell repertoires in COVID-19. Here immunoSEQ multiplex PCR was the method, and the copy in TCRdb shows in-frame clones only, minus some. The data hold some 170,000 clones, with approximately 86% observed a single time. Sequencing was done on a sample of peripheral blood. The receptors stem from a woman aged 50 to 60 with acute or convalescent COVID-19.

The chain is built from TRBV5-1 and TRBJ2-5; 9 positions match TRBD2. CDR3 length: 15 amino acids. Trimming took 3 bases from V and 2 from J; bases not matched to a gene: 5. Germline assignment: CDR1 SGHRS and CDR2 YFSETQ. The CDR3 sequence: CASSSLGLAQETQYF. The DNA for the CDR3 is TGCGCCAGCAGCTCTTTGGGACTAGCACAAGAGACCCAGTACTTC.

The J gene is TRBJ2-3, the V gene TRBV11-2, with unresolved D. The CDR3 covers 11 residues. Between the trimmed V and J ends, which lost 3 bases and 6 bases, there was a span of 4 bases. Germline lookup yields CDR1 SGHAT and CDR2 FQNNGV. In DNA, the CDR3 is TGTGCCAGCAGCTTCAGGGATACGCAGTATTTT. Protein: CASSFRDTQYF.

This chain connects TRBV14 to TRBJ2-1; 7 nucleotides line up with TRBD2. The germline CDR1 and CDR2 sequences are SGHDN and FVKESK. The CDR3 has 16 residues. J gave up 8 bases and V 1 base, and 11 bases lay outside the gene matches. The CDR3 reads CASSQALVGRMDEQFF. CDR3 nucleotide sequence: TGTGCCAGCAGCCAAGCGCTAGTCGGGAGGATGGATGAGCAGTTCTTC.